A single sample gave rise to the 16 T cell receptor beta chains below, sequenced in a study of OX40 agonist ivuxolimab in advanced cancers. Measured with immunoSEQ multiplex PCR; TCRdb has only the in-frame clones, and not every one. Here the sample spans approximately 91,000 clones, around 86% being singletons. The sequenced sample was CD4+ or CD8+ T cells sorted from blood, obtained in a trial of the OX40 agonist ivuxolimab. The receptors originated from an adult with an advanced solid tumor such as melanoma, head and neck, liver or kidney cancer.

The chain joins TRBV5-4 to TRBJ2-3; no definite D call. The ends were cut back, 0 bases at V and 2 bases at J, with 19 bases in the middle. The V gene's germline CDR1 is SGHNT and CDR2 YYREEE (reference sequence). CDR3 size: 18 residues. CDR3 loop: CASSLGSPIRIPTDTQYF. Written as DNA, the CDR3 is TGTGCCAGCAGCTTGGGGAGTCCAATCCGGATTCCCACAGATACGCAGTATTTT.

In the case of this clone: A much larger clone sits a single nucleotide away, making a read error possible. The CDR3 here is CASSALGVGTGELFF. The CDR3 coding sequence is TGTGCCAGCAGCGCGCTAGGGGTGGGCACCGGGGAGCTGTTTTTT. The chain couples TRBV6-6 to TRBJ2-2, with a possible D match to TRBD1 (5 bases). V lost 6 bases and J lost 4, with 15 bases in between. Germline assignment: CDR1 MNHNY and CDR2 SVGAGI (reference sequence). The length of the CDR3 is 15 residues.

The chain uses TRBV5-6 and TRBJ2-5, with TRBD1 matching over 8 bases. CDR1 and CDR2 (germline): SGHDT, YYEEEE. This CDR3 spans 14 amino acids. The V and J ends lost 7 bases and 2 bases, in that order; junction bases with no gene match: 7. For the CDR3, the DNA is TGTGCCAGCGGACGTGGGGACAGGCAAGAGACCCAGTACTTC. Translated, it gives CASGRGDRQETQYF.

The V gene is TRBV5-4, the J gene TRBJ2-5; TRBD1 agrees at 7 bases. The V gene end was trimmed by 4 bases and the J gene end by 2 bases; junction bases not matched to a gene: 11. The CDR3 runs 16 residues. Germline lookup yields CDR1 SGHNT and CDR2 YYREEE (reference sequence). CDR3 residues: CASSPNRWDRQETQYF. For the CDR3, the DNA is TGTGCCAGCAGCCCGAATAGGTGGGACAGACAAGAGACCCAGTACTTC.

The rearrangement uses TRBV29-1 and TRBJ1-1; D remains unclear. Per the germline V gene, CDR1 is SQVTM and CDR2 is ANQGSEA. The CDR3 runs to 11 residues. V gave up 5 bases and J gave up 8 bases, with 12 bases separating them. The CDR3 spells CSVYFGLEAFF. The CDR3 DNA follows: TGCAGCGTTTATTTCGGACTGGAAGCTTTCTTT.

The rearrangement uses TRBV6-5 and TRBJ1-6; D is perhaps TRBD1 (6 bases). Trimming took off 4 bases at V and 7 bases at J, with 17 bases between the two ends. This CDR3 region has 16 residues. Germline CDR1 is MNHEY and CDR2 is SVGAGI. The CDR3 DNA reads TGTGCCAGCAGTTTAGATGGGACCGGGGGCAATTCACCCCTCCACTTT. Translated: CASSLDGTGGNSPLHF.

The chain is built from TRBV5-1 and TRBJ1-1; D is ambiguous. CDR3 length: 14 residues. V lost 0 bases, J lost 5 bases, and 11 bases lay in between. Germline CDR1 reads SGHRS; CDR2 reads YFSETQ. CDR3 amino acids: CASSLAGLRTEAFF. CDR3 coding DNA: TGCGCCAGCAGCTTGGCGGGCCTCAGGACTGAAGCTTTCTTT. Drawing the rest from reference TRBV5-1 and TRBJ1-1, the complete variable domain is KAGVTQTPRYLIKTRGQQVTLSCSPISGHRSVSWYQQTPGQGLQFLFEYFSETQRNKGNFPGRFSGRQFSNSRSEMNVSTLELGDSALYLCASSLAGLRTEAFFGQGTRLTVV.

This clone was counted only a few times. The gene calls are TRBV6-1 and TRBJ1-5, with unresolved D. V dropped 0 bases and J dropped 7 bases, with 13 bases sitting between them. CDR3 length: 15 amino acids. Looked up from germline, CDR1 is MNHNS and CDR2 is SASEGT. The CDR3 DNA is TGTGCCAGCAGTGAAGCGAGCCTAGGCGGGCAGCCCCAGCATTTT. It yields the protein CASSEASLGGQPQHF.

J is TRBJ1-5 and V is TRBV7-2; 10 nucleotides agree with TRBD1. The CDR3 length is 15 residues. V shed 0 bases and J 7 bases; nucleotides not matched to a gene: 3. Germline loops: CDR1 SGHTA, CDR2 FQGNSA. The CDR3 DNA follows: TGTGCCAGCAGCTTAGCGCAGGGACAGGGGCAGCCCCAGCATTTT. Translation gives CASSLAQGQGQPQHF.

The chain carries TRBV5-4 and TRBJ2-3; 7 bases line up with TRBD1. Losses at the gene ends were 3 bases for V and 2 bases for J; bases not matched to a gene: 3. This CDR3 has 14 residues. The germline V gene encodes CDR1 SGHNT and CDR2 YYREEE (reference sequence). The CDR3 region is CASSWGQYTDTQYF. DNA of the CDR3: TGTGCCAGCAGCTGGGGACAGTACACAGATACGCAGTATTTT.

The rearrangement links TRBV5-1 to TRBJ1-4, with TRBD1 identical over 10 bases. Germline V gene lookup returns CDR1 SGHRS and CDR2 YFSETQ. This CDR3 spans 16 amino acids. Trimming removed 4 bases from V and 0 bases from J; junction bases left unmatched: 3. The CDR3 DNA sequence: TGCGCCAGCAGCCAGGGACAGGGGACAACTAATGAAAAACTGTTTTTT. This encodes CASSQGQGTTNEKLFF.

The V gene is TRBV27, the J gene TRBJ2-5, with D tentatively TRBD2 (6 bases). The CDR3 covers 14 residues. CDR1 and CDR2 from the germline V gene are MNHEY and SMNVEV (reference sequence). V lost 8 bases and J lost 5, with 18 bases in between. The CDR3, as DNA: TGTGCCAGCCGGAGGAGGGCCGCGGGGGAGACCCAGTACTTC. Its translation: CASRRRAAGETQYF.

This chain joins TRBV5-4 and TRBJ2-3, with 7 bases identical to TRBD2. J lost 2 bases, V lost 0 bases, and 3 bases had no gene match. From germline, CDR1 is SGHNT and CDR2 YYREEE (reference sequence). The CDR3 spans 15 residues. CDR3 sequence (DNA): TGTGCCAGCAGCTTGGCCGGGACTACCACAGATACGCAGTATTTT. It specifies CASSLAGTTTDTQYF.

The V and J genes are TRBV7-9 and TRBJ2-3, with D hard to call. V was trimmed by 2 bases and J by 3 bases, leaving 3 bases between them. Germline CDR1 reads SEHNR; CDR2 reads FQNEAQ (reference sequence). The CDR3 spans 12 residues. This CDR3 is CASSLQTDTQYF. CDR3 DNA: TGTGCCAGCAGCTTACAAACAGATACGCAGTATTTT.

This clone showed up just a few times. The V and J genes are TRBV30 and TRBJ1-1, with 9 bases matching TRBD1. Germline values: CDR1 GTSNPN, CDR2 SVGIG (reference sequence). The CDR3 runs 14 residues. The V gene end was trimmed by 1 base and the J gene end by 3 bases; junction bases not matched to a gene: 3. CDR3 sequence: CAWSEQGADTEAFF. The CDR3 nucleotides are TGTGCCTGGAGTGAACAGGGGGCCGACACTGAAGCTTTCTTT.

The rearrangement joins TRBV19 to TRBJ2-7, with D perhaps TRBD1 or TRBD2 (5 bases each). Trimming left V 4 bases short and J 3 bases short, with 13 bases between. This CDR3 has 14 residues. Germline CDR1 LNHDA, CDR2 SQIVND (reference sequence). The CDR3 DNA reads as TGTGCCAGTAGTACAGGGAGCCGACGCTACGAGCAGTACTTC. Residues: CASSTGSRRYEQYF.